This TCR beta chain was found in a study of cytomegalovirus exposure and HLA in healthy donors. Study-wide findings and caveats: According to a later analysis, donors in an Asian-associated ancestry cluster reportedly had fewer N-insertions than the roughly 640-donor mean. The authors enumerated around 150 TCR beta chains as linked to cytomegalovirus.

Healthy bone marrow donors made up the cohort. Trimming cost V 4 bases and J 6 bases; bases outside gene matches: 15. Germline CDR1 is LNHDA and CDR2 is SQIVND (reference sequence). The CDR3 totals 16 residues. Both 60 Vbeta primers and 13 Jbeta primers went into the PCR. In the authors' methods: Counted up in a later analysis, unique TCR beta chains came to about 83 million, with around 10 million shared. The method was immunoSEQ multiplex PCR; TCRdb's version includes in-frame clones alone and lacks a portion of them. V, J and clone size reflect that table, while D and trimming were determined from the DNA. The top ten clones hold roughly a sixth of a sample with about 200,000 clones, 65% to 80% of them seen once. About this clone itself: What it recognizes is unknown.

This sequence originates from a middle-aged man in good health and CMV-seronegative. The sequenced sample consisted of PBMCs. The chain uses TRBV19 and TRBJ2-7; TRBD2 agrees at 7 bases. The CDR3 sequence: CASSREPGLTTGEQYF. The CDR3 bases are TGTGCCAGTAGTAGAGAGCCGGGACTAACAACAGGCGAGCAGTACTTC.